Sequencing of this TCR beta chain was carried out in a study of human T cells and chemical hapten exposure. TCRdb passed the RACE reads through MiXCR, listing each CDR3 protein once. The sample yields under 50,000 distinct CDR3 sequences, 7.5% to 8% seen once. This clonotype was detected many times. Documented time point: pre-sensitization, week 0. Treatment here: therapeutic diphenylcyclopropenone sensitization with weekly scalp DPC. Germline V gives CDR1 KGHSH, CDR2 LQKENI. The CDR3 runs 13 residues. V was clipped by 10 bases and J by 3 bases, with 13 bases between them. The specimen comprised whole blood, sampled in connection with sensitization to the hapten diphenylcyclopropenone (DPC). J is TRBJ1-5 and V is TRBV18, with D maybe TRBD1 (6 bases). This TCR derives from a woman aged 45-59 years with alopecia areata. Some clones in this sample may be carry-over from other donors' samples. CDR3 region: CATNQGNNQPQHF. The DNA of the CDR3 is TGTGCCACCAATCAGGGGAACAATCAGCCCCAGCATTTT. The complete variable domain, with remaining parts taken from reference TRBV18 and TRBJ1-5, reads NAGVMQNPRHLVRRRGQEARLRCSPMKGHSHVYWYRQLPEEGLKFMVYLQKENIIDESGMPKERFSAEFPKEGPSILRIQQVVRGDSAAYFCATNQGNNQPQHFGDGTRLSIL.